The text below deals with one T cell receptor (beta chain). This sample was taken from a study of blood T cell repertoires in COVID-19. The overall study: Acute-phase and convalescent COVID-19 samples originated in the United States, Italy and Spain. In each case, the material was cDNA or gDNA derived from T cells, B-cell-depleted T cells, or PBMCs.

In the original analysis: Scientists estimated how many nucleated cells there were by amplifying reference gene primers. Repertoires were generated with immunoSEQ multiplex PCR, while TCRdb's copy carries only in-frame clones and drops some. V and J calls and clone size are as listed in that table; D and trimming were resolved from the DNA. Among 95,000 to 110,000 clones, around 89% were seen once, and the ten largest hold around 3.8%. V was trimmed by 0 bases and J by 5 bases, leaving 13 bases between them. Germline V gene data show CDR1 as SNHLY and CDR2 as FYNNEI. The CDR3 contains 15 residues. The sequenced material came from peripheral blood. The chain joins TRBV2 to TRBJ2-5, with D unresolved. The clonotype was recovered from a woman between 55 and 75 years old with acute or convalescent COVID-19. The CDR3, as DNA: TGTGCCAGCAGTGAAGCGCTCCAGTTTCGTGAGACCCAGTACTTC. Protein product: CASSEALQFRETQYF.